This T cell receptor (beta chain) was identified in a study of Ad26.COV2.S vaccination and SARS-CoV-2 variants. Looked up from germline, CDR1 is MNHEY and CDR2 is SMNVEV (reference sequence). The V end lost 4 bases, the J end lost 5 bases, and 17 bases lay between the germline ends. The CDR3 runs 15 residues. Assay used: immunoSEQ multiplex PCR; TCRdb lists only in-frame clones, some missing. The data hold fewer than 100,000 clones, with roughly 85% observed a single time. This TCR came from a human donor who had recovered from COVID-19. J is TRBJ1-1 and V is TRBV27, with D perhaps matching TRBD1 (6 bases). The sequences come from peripheral blood, collected after recovery from COVID-19. The CDR3 bases are TGTGCCAGCAGTTCCTATACAGGGAGAAGGACTGAAGCTTTCTTT. Translated, it gives CASSSYTGRRTEAFF.